Reported below is one T cell receptor (beta chain). This record comes from a study of blood T cell repertoires in COVID-19. CDR1 SGHDT and CDR2 YYEEEE come from the germline V gene. V lost 3 bases and J lost 0; bases outside the gene matches: 9. The CDR3 extends over 17 amino acids. Generated by immunoSEQ multiplex PCR, the TCRdb table keeps only in-frame clones and is missing some. In the table there are 200,000 to 300,000 clones, roughly 80% of which are singletons. This sequence was found in a man at least 80 years old with acute or convalescent COVID-19. The chain carries TRBV5-6 and TRBJ1-3; 7 positions agree with TRBD1. The specimen sequenced was peripheral blood. CDR3 loop: CASSSYGDRYSGNTIYF. In nucleotides, the CDR3 is TGTGCCAGCAGCTCATATGGGGACAGATACTCTGGAAACACCATATATTTT.